The 16 T cell receptor beta chains below come from one sample, sequenced in a study of blood T cell repertoires in COVID-19. The assay was immunoSEQ multiplex PCR, and TCRdb's table has in-frame clones only and misses some. The table has 150,000 to 200,000 clones, about four fifths seen once. The sequenced sample was peripheral blood. The receptors here all came from a woman aged 80 or older with acute or convalescent COVID-19.

The genes are TRBV5-1 and TRBJ2-2; 7 bases agree with TRBD2. V shed 4 bases, J shed 5 bases, and the junction held 8 bases outside the gene matches. CDR1 is SGHRS and CDR2 is YFSETQ in the germline V gene. This CDR3 contains 15 residues. Here the CDR3 DNA reads TGCGCCAGCAGCCCCTCTGTCGGGGGGACCGGGGAGCTGTTTTTT. Protein product: CASSPSVGGTGELFF.

The chain combines TRBV14 with TRBJ1-2; 7 bases agree with TRBD1. The trim removed 3 bases at V and 4 bases at J, leaving 2 bases unmatched. Looked up from germline, CDR1 is SGHDN and CDR2 is FVKESK. The CDR3 length is 13 residues. As DNA, the CDR3 is TGTGCCAGCAGCCACGACAGGGCCTATGGCTACACCTTC. It codes for CASSHDRAYGYTF.

The chain has TRBV19 and TRBJ1-3, with D maybe TRBD1 (5 bases). This CDR3 spans 16 amino acids. V was trimmed by 4 bases and J by 3 bases, leaving 16 bases between them. CDR1 LNHDA and CDR2 SQIVND come from the germline V gene (reference sequence). CDR3 sequence (DNA): TGTGCCAGTAGTAGGTCCAGGGAACGGAATGGAAACACCATATATTTT. This gives the protein CASSRSRERNGNTIYF.

The chain joins TRBV11-2 to TRBJ1-1; TRBD1 agrees at 11 bases. The germline CDR1 and CDR2 sequences are SGHAT and FQNNGV. V lost 3 bases and J lost 8; bases outside the gene matches: 5. This CDR3 has 14 residues. CDR3 sequence reads: CASSFGQGAAEAFF. CDR3 coding DNA: TGTGCCAGCAGCTTCGGACAGGGGGCGGCCGAAGCTTTCTTT.

This clone was seen more than once but under ten times. This sequence joins TRBV2 and TRBJ1-2; 8 bases line up with TRBD1. V gave up 4 bases and J gave up 0 bases; unmatched junction bases: 4. The CDR3 contains 15 residues. The germline gives CDR1 SNHLY, CDR2 FYNNEI. The DNA of the CDR3 is TGTGCCAGCAGTGGACAGGGGAATGCTAACTATGGCTACACCTTC. It is translated as CASSGQGNANYGYTF.

V gene TRBV5-1 combines with J gene TRBJ1-1; D possibly corresponds to TRBD1 (5 bases). Trimming left V 4 bases short and J 0 bases short, with 13 bases between. Germline V gene lookup returns CDR1 SGHRS and CDR2 YFSETQ. The CDR3 contains 15 residues. In DNA form, the CDR3 reads TGCGCCAGCAGCCCTCGACAGTCGATGAACACTGAAGCTTTCTTT. Its translation is CASSPRQSMNTEAFF.

The chain joins TRBV5-1 to TRBJ2-2; D unclear. The V end lost 7 bases, the J end lost 0 bases, and 7 bases lay between the germline ends. Germline CDR1 reads SGHRS; CDR2 reads YFSETQ. The length of the CDR3 is 13 residues. CDR3 nucleotide sequence: TGCGCCAGCTTGCAGGCGAACACCGGGGAGCTGTTTTTT. Translated: CASLQANTGELFF. The variable domain in full, with the rest retrieved from reference TRBV5-1 and TRBJ2-2, is KAGVTQTPRYLIKTRGQQVTLSCSPISGHRSVSWYQQTPGQGLQFLFEYFSETQRNKGNFPGRFSGRQFSNSRSEMNVSTLELGDSALYLCASLQANTGELFFGEGSRLTVL.

The chain couples TRBV28 to TRBJ1-5; tentatively, D is TRBD1 (6 bases). Trimming pared 6 bases from V and 4 bases from J, leaving 10 bases between. Germline CDR1 MDHEN, CDR2 SYDVKM. CDR3 size: 13 residues. CDR3 in amino acids: CASRRDTNQPQHF. CDR3 nucleotides: TGTGCCAGCAGACGGGACACAAATCAGCCCCAGCATTTT.

The genes are TRBV3-1 (or the pseudogene TRBV3-2) and TRBJ1-3; 7 nucleotides line up with TRBD1. Germline V gene lookup returns CDR1 LGHDT and CDR2 YNNKEL (reference sequence). Germline trimming cut 7 bases from V and 4 bases from J; bases unmatched to any gene: 10. CDR3 length: 15 residues. DNA of the CDR3: TGTGCCAGCACCAAGAACCAGGGGGTAGGAAACACCATATATTTT. Its protein product is CASTKNQGVGNTIYF.

This rearrangement joins TRBV6-2 or TRBV6-3 to TRBJ2-3; the match to TRBD2 covers 12 bases. Germline CDR1 MNHEY, CDR2 SVGEGT. The CDR3 consists of 17 residues. The J segment lost 2 bases and the V segment lost 5 bases, leaving 8 bases of the junction unmatched. CDR3 protein: CASSPGLAGPYTDTQYF. CDR3 nucleotide sequence: TGTGCCAGCAGTCCCGGACTAGCGGGACCGTACACAGATACGCAGTATTTT.

The chain couples TRBV5-1 to TRBJ1-1; a weak D match, TRBD1 (5 bases). In germline, CDR1 is SGHRS, CDR2 YFSETQ. Deletions cut 3 bases from V and 3 bases from J, with 9 bases between. This CDR3 has 13 residues. The CDR3: CASSWGEYTEAFF. As DNA, the CDR3 is TGCGCCAGCAGCTGGGGGGAGTACACTGAAGCTTTCTTT.

In regard to this clone: The junction departs from the called germline gene at one end, perhaps through a read error. The chain links TRBV5-4 to TRBJ2-5; 8 bases align to TRBD2. Germline V CDR1 and CDR2: SGHNT, YYREEE (reference sequence). CDR3 length equals 15 residues. Here the CDR3 DNA reads TGTGCCAGCAGCTTCCCCTCCCAGCGGGGGTCGTCTCCAGACTTC. As protein: CASSFPSQRGSSPDF.

The V call is TRBV3-1 (or the pseudogene TRBV3-2), the J call TRBJ2-7, with TRBD1 matching over 10 bases. Germline V gene sequence: CDR1 LGHDT, CDR2 YNNKEL (reference sequence). CDR3 length equals 15 residues. The junction had 7 bases not matched to a gene; V was cut back by 1 base and J by 7 bases. The CDR3 DNA reads as TGTGCCAGCAGCCAAGTGGGACAGGGGACGCAGGAGCAGTACTTC. Residues: CASSQVGQGTQEQYF.

This chain links TRBV6-5 with TRBJ2-1, with D perhaps TRBD2 (6 bases). The CDR3 loop spans 12 amino acids. Trimming left V 6 bases short and J 10 bases short, with 13 bases between. Germline-derived CDR1 and CDR2 are MNHEY and SVGAGI. In nucleotides, the CDR3 is TGTGCCAGCAGAGATAGCGGCGCCGAGCAGTTCTTC. Translated, it gives CASRDSGAEQFF.

V usage is TRBV6-2 or TRBV6-3 and J usage is TRBJ2-7, with D uncertain. The V end was cut by 2 bases, the J end by 2 bases, with 10 bases between. Germline-derived CDR1 and CDR2 are MNHEY and SVGEGT. CDR3 length equals 14 residues. This CDR3 reads CASSYRRSTYEQYF. CDR3 nucleotide sequence: TGTGCCAGCAGTTACCGCCGTTCTACCTACGAGCAGTACTTC.

This chain joins TRBV6-5 and TRBJ1-2, with 7 bases matching TRBD1. This CDR3 spans 15 amino acids. V shed 4 bases, J shed 4 bases, and the junction held 9 bases outside the gene matches. Looked up from germline, CDR1 is MNHEY and CDR2 is SVGAGI. CDR3 sequence: CASSLDPGGTYGYTF. CDR3 nucleotide sequence: TGTGCCAGCAGTTTGGACCCAGGGGGGACCTATGGCTACACCTTC.